Listed below are T cell receptor beta chains from one sample, sequenced in a study of T cell changes during pregnancy in multiple sclerosis. Assay: immunoSEQ multiplex PCR; the TCRdb copy retains only in-frame clones and omits some. The top ten clones hold roughly 3% of a sample with just under 95,000 clones, approximately 92% of them seen once. The sequences come from peripheral blood, collected in the first trimester of pregnancy. These receptors were collected from a female donor with multiple sclerosis, enrolled in a pregnancy study. The conserved cysteine and the conserved F or W are not part of the CDR3 here.

TRBJ2-7 TRBV29-1 SVEFREALSYEQY
TRBJ1-2 TRBV29-1 SVGSGDYGYT
TRBJ1-5 TRBV29-1 SVVDRGSEIRH
TRBJ2-2 TRBV6-1 ASSEARSGRRPGELF
TRBJ2-7 TRBV27 ASSFGRAYEQY
TRBJ2-2 TRBV5-4 ASSLYGGELF
TRBJ2-7 TRBV6-5 ASATSGIYEQY
TRBJ1-5 TRBV19 ASSNTGFNQPQH
TRBJ2-7 TRBV7-8 ASSLQDRVLYSYEQY
TRBJ2-2 TRBV30 AYSGVGTGELF
TRBJ2-4 TRBV11-2 ASSLDSAGGNIQY
TRBJ2-1 TRBV25-1 ASSEYGLPFEQF
TRBJ2-1 TRBV29-1 STKSGINEQF
TRBJ2-1 TRBV9 ASSVGISGSYNEQF
TRBJ2-1 TRBV5-1 ASSSGISYNEQF
TRBJ1-1 TRBV28 ASIAQGVGLTEAF
TRBJ2-7 TRBV5-4 ASSRPGQKYYEQY
TRBJ2-2 TRBV30 AWTGRDTGELF
TRBJ2-5 TRBV7-7 ASTGGMGETQY
TRBJ2-7 TRBV9 ASSRGAANPYEQY
TRBJ2-3 TRBV6-6 ASSQGRETDTQY
TRBJ2-1 TRBV9 ASSIAGGPRNEQF
TRBJ2-3 TRBV9 ASSVAVTDTQY
TRBJ1-4 TRBV28 ASSSNGVTNEKLF
TRBJ2-2 TRBV9 ASSEGRTGELF
TRBJ1-2 TRBV27 ASSLLPDRRDYGYT
TRBJ1-4 TRBV13 ASSTAGLGEKLF
TRBJ2-5 TRBV4-2 ASSQAGTSGRVGYQETQY
TRBJ1-1 TRBV6-1 ASSEDFRGTEAF
TRBJ2-3 TRBV19 ASSLAGGLRTDTQY
TRBJ1-3 TRBV7-9 ASSLWGQGAGNTIY
TRBJ1-2 TRBV28 ASTLGSGYT
TRBJ1-1 TRBV4-1 ASSQPLTEAF
TRBJ1-2 TRBV5-1 ASSLLGGNGYT
TRBJ1-2 TRBV5-1 ASSLSPDYGYT
TRBJ2-3 TRBV11-3 ASSLGQGTYTDTQY
TRBJ2-3 TRBV29-1 SVDLQPWDTQY
TRBJ2-4 TRBV7-7 ASSRRTGLRVYKNIQY
TRBJ2-7 TRBV19 ASSRTGVGDYEQY
TRBJ2-7 TRBV7-8 ASSLVGSGNEQY
TRBJ2-5 TRBV7-2 ASSLVRGLSQETQY
TRBJ2-7 TRBV4-1 ASSQARPPDEQY
TRBJ2-5 TRBV29-1 SVTRVQETQY
TRBJ2-5 TRBV29-1 SVADRVGGETQY
TRBJ2-1 TRBV6-5 ASRGIQRYNEQF
TRBJ2-7 TRBV6-6 ASSFLASEQY
TRBJ2-1 TRBV6-6 ASRDSYNEQF
TRBJ1-4 TRBV5-1 ASSLLPQGTNEKLF
TRBJ2-1 TRBV7-8 ASSLVITIAGHNEQF
TRBJ2-7 TRBV18 ASSPDREEGEQY
TRBJ1-1 TRBV9 ASTLDGREAF
TRBJ1-2 TRBV7-9 ASSPSGGLEYGYT
TRBJ2-1 TRBV14 ASSQDLGGAGGLLF